The next 25 T cell receptor beta chains were all read from a single sample in a study of cytomegalovirus exposure and HLA in healthy donors. PCR primers comprised 60 Vbeta and 13 Jbeta primers. Clones were sequenced by immunoSEQ multiplex PCR, and TCRdb holds only the in-frame ones, with some missing. This sample has approximately 110,000 clones, with 70% to 85% found just once. Sequences were obtained from PBMCs. Receptors originate from a woman in her 40s in good health and CMV-seropositive.

This clone was observed a single time. The chain recombines TRBV7-8 with TRBJ1-4; TRBD1 is a possible D gene (6 bases). The CDR3 runs to 15 residues. Germline V CDR1 and CDR2: SGHVS, FQNEAQ. The V end was cut by 1 base, the J end by 6 bases, with 12 bases between. In DNA form, the CDR3 reads TGTGCCAGCAGCTTAGACAGGGCTCTCTATGAAAAACTGTTTTTT. Amino acid sequence: CASSLDRALYEKLFF.

In DNA form, the CDR3 reads TGTGCCAGCAGCTCCCGGGTGGCAGATACGCAGTATTTT. Amino acid sequence: CASSSRVADTQYF. This chain uses TRBV7-8 with TRBJ2-3, with D unclear. V lost 4 bases to trimming and J lost 4 bases, with 9 bases between them. Germline assignment: CDR1 SGHVS and CDR2 FQNEAQ. The length of the CDR3 is 13 residues.

In its sample, this clone was seen a few times. The chain combines TRBV28 with TRBJ2-7, with D possibly TRBD1 on 6 matching bases. This CDR3 has 14 residues. Germline V lookup: CDR1 MDHEN, CDR2 SYDVKM. Between the trimmed V and J ends, which lost 2 bases and 0 bases, there was a span of 8 bases. The CDR3 nucleotides read TGTGCCAGCAGTTTAGGGACAAGCTCCTACGAGCAGTACTTC. This translates into CASSLGTSSYEQYF.

V gene TRBV6-5 combines with J gene TRBJ2-3; TRBD1 matches at 10 bases. The junction had 7 bases not matched to a gene; V was cut back by 6 bases and J by 4 bases. The CDR3 has 15 residues. Germline V gives CDR1 MNHEY, CDR2 SVGAGI. The CDR3 region is CASRKDRGISDTQYF. Here the CDR3 DNA reads TGTGCCAGCAGGAAGGACAGGGGGATATCAGATACGCAGTATTTT.

The rearrangement links TRBV5-1 to TRBJ1-5; TRBD1 matches at 9 bases. Germline CDR1 is SGHRS and CDR2 is YFSETQ. The CDR3 sequence is 15 residues long. The V and J ends lost 2 bases and 10 bases, in that order; junction bases with no gene match: 10. The CDR3 sequence is CASSFHGTGWIPQHF. CDR3 DNA sequence: TGCGCCAGCAGCTTTCACGGGACAGGGTGGATCCCCCAGCATTTT.

The chain is built from TRBV10-3 and TRBJ1-1, with TRBD1 matching over 9 bases. The V and J ends lost 9 bases and 1 base, in that order; junction bases with no gene match: 6. CDR3 length: 14 residues. CDR1 ENHRY and CDR2 SYGVKD come from the germline V gene. CDR3 amino acids: CAIKRTGENTEAFF. DNA for the CDR3: TGTGCCATTAAAAGGACAGGGGAGAACACTGAAGCTTTCTTT.

The chain has TRBV29-1 and TRBJ1-5, with TRBD1 as a possible D gene (5 bases). Germline CDR1 is SQVTM and CDR2 is ANQGSEA. Trimming pared 4 bases from V and 4 bases from J, leaving 11 bases between. CDR3 length: 13 amino acids. The CDR3 DNA reads TGCAGCGTTGTAACCCAGGGAAATCAGCCCCAGCATTTT. Its protein product is CSVVTQGNQPQHF.

This clone turned up a few times. The chain couples TRBV5-1 to TRBJ2-2; TRBD1 agrees at 9 bases. The CDR3 loop spans 16 amino acids. The ends lost 3 bases at V and 4 bases at J; junction bases unmatched: 7. The germline gives CDR1 SGHRS, CDR2 YFSETQ. The CDR3 spells CASSSTGGLGTGELFF. CDR3 bases: TGCGCCAGCAGCTCCACAGGGGGCTTGGGCACCGGGGAGCTGTTTTTT.

The chain links TRBV30 to TRBJ1-1; no reliable D call. The CDR3 is made up of 13 amino acids. Per germline, CDR1 GTSNPN and CDR2 SVGIG (reference sequence). V was trimmed by 0 bases and J by 4 bases, leaving 9 bases between them. The CDR3 bases are TGTGCCTGGAGTGTAATCCGGGGCACTGAAGCTTTCTTT. It yields the protein CAWSVIRGTEAFF.

The chain has TRBV19 and TRBJ1-2; D is undetermined. From germline, CDR1 is LNHDA and CDR2 SQIVND (reference sequence). The V gene lost 7 bases and the J gene lost 4 bases, with 28 bases spanning the gap. The CDR3 consists of 18 residues. The chain's CDR3 is CASTSTFWQAVGPYGYTF. CDR3 DNA sequence: TGTGCCAGTACATCGACATTTTGGCAGGCCGTCGGCCCCTATGGCTACACCTTC.

V gene TRBV27 combines with J gene TRBJ1-5; D possibly corresponds to TRBD1 (5 bases). Trimming cost V 5 bases and J 11 bases, with 28 bases left between them. Germline values: CDR1 MNHEY, CDR2 SMNVEV (reference sequence). This CDR3 region has 17 residues. In nucleotides, the CDR3 is TGTGCCAGCAGTCCGTCTTGGGGGGGTGTTTTTGTGATAGCCCAGCATTTT. Protein: CASSPSWGGVFVIAQHF.

This chain links TRBV5-1 with TRBJ1-2, with 9 bases identical to TRBD1. This CDR3 contains 13 residues. Germline CDR1 is SGHRS and CDR2 is YFSETQ. The V gene end was trimmed by 3 bases and the J gene end by 7 bases; junction bases not matched to a gene: 4. CDR3 sequence: CASSWTGAGGYTF. As DNA, the CDR3 is TGCGCCAGCAGCTGGACAGGGGCTGGTGGCTACACCTTC.

The chain links TRBV5-1 to TRBJ1-2, with D possibly being TRBD1 (6 bases). This CDR3 has 13 residues. V lost 0 bases and J 8 bases, leaving 11 bases between the germline ends. Germline V CDR1 and CDR2: SGHRS, YFSETQ. The CDR3 here is CASSLARGNGYTF. The CDR3 DNA reads as TGCGCCAGCAGCTTGGCGAGGGGGAACGGCTACACCTTC.

V is TRBV6-5 and J is TRBJ1-5; TRBD1 matches at 9 bases. After removal of 5 bases from V and 6 bases from J, the junction contained 8 bases not matched to a gene. Germline V gives CDR1 MNHEY, CDR2 SVGAGI. The CDR3 is 15 amino acids. The DNA of the CDR3 is TGTGCCAGCAGTGGAGACAGGGGGTCTTCTCAGCCCCAGCATTTT. Translation: CASSGDRGSSQPQHF.

The genes are TRBV4-1 and TRBJ1-6; D unresolved. Germline CDR1 MGHRA, CDR2 YSYEKL. V lost 1 base to trimming and J lost 14 bases, with 12 bases between them. This CDR3 has 13 residues. The chain's CDR3 is CASSQGSFTALHF. Here the CDR3 DNA reads TGCGCCAGCAGCCAAGGTTCATTCACGGCCCTCCACTTT.

As for this clone: This same CDR3 is encoded by further DNA sequences in the sample. The chain carries TRBV5-1 and TRBJ2-2, with D unresolved. V dropped 0 bases and J dropped 6 bases, with 6 bases sitting between them. From germline, CDR1 is SGHRS and CDR2 YFSETQ. CDR3 length: 13 amino acids. CDR3 in DNA: TGCGCCAGCAGCTTGGTAGAGGCCGGGGAGCTGTTTTTT. Translated: CASSLVEAGELFF.

The chain uses TRBV9 and TRBJ2-3, with D possibly being TRBD2 (7 bases). V lost 3 bases and J lost 3, with 20 bases in between. Germline CDR1 SGDLS, CDR2 YYNGEE. The CDR3 covers 17 residues. The CDR3 spells CASSATPGGQGTDTQYF. CDR3 coding DNA: TGTGCCAGCAGCGCCACACCCGGGGGGCAGGGGACAGATACGCAGTATTTT.

This clone was seen more than once but under ten times. The chain joins TRBV19 to TRBJ2-1; 8 positions match TRBD2. The germline V gene has CDR1 LNHDA and CDR2 SQIVND (reference sequence). This CDR3 is built from 18 residues. With 3 bases clipped from V and 6 bases from J, the junction kept 16 bases outside the gene matches. In nucleotides, the CDR3 is TGTGCCAGTAGTATGGCTCTTCTGAGCGGGAGCCCCACCAATGAGCAGTTCTTC. This gives the protein CASSMALLSGSPTNEQFF.

This rearrangement joins TRBV29-1 to TRBJ2-7; 9 positions match TRBD1. With 6 bases clipped from V and 0 bases from J, the junction kept 6 bases outside the gene matches. CDR3 length: 14 residues. Per the germline V gene, CDR1 is SQVTM and CDR2 is ANQGSEA. DNA for the CDR3: TGCAGCGTCACCGGACAGGGGAGCTCCTACGAGCAGTACTTC. Protein product: CSVTGQGSSYEQYF.

This clone was seen a handful of times. V is TRBV14 and J is TRBJ2-5; 8 positions agree with TRBD1. This CDR3 is 13 amino acids long. Germline loops: CDR1 SGHDN, CDR2 FVKESK. V lost 4 bases, J lost 8 bases, and 6 bases stayed unmatched. Here the CDR3 DNA reads TGTGCCAGCAGCCTAAATACAGGGGGAACCCAGTACTTC. Translation: CASSLNTGGTQYF.

The rearrangement uses TRBV18 and TRBJ2-3; D gene ambiguous. Trimming took off 1 base at V and 1 base at J, with 9 bases between the two ends. The CDR3 sequence is 15 residues long. Germline V CDR1 and CDR2: KGHSH, LQKENI. CDR3 nucleotide sequence: TGTGCCAGCTCACCACAAATCCTCCGCACAGATACGCAGTATTTT. Translating gives CASSPQILRTDTQYF.

This clone has just one count. The CDR3, as DNA: TGTGCCAGCAGGAGAAGCTTAGGGGGCGTCGGGGAGCTGTTTTTT. It encodes CASRRSLGGVGELFF. V gene TRBV7-6 combines with J gene TRBJ2-2, with 7 bases fitting TRBD1. J was trimmed by 7 bases and V by 6 bases; bases with no gene match: 11. The CDR3 is 15 residues long. Germline CDR1 reads SGHVS; CDR2 reads FNYEAQ.

The rearrangement links TRBV10-3 to TRBJ2-7; 10 nucleotides agree with TRBD1. Unmatched junction bases numbered 5, after V lost 4 bases and J lost 5 bases. In germline, CDR1 is ENHRY, CDR2 SYGVKD. CDR3 length: 14 amino acids. The CDR3 protein is CAISAGTGVNEQYF. The CDR3 nucleotides are TGTGCCATCAGTGCAGGGACAGGGGTTAACGAGCAGTACTTC.

The chain recombines TRBV6-5 with TRBJ1-1, with no clear D. The V and J ends lost 6 bases and 2 bases respectively, with 10 bases between them. This CDR3 spans 13 amino acids. Germline V lookup: CDR1 MNHEY, CDR2 SVGAGI. CDR3 nucleotide sequence: TGTGCCAGCAGGCCGAACGGTAACACTGAAGCTTTCTTT. Translation gives CASRPNGNTEAFF.

The chain combines TRBV19 with TRBJ2-3, with D perhaps TRBD1 (5 bases). Trimming cost V 2 bases and J 1 base, with 7 bases left between them. This CDR3 has 14 amino acids. The germline CDR1 and CDR2 sequences are LNHDA and SQIVND (reference sequence). The CDR3 spells CASSIQQGTDTQYF. CDR3 nucleotide sequence: TGTGCCAGTAGTATACAACAGGGCACAGATACGCAGTATTTT. Complete variable domain (other parts from reference TRBV19 and TRBJ2-3): DGGITQSPKYLFRKEGQNVTLSCEQNLNHDAMYWYRQDPGQGLRLIYYSQIVNDFQKGDIAEGYSVSREKKESFPLTVTSAQKNPTAFYLCASSIQQGTDTQYFGPGTRLTVL.